This T cell receptor (beta chain) stems from a study of Ad26.COV2.S vaccination and SARS-CoV-2 variants. Background on the study: Dosing was one shot or two shots 56 days apart. General study results and limits: Individuals receiving vaccine had higher spike-specific TCR breadth than placebo recipients did. Total T cell responses, in the TCR breadth and depth analyses, may have been underestimated. Considerable breadth of spike-specific CD8+ and CD4+ T cell responses has reportedly been documented following vaccination.

Treatment denoted: some 19 received Ad26.COV2.S at low or high dose, single or two shots; about 5 received placebo; per-sample allocation not given. Day 63 following the first vaccine or placebo injection was when the samples were taken. Generated by immunoSEQ multiplex PCR, the TCRdb table keeps only in-frame clones and is missing some. Among hundreds of thousands of clones, about 89% were seen once, and the ten largest hold approximately 4.5%. Comment on this clone: As yet, its antigen is unknown.

The sample consisted of peripheral blood, taken in a trial of Ad26.COV2.S vaccine versus placebo. The receptor comes from a person aged 18-65 years who received the Ad26.COV2.S COVID-19 vaccine or a placebo.

DNA of the CDR3: TGTGCCAGCAGCGCCTTGACAGGGGTGGGAGAAAAACTGTTTTTT. Its protein product is CASSALTGVGEKLFF. The chain couples TRBV3-1 (or the pseudogene TRBV3-2) to TRBJ1-4, with 8 bases lining up with TRBD1. Germline CDR1 LGHDT, CDR2 YNNKEL (reference sequence). This CDR3 contains 15 residues. J lost 8 bases, V lost 5 bases, and 10 bases had no gene match.